Presented here are 25 T cell receptor beta chains from one specimen sequenced in a study of T cell changes during pregnancy in multiple sclerosis. The assay was immunoSEQ multiplex PCR, and TCRdb's table has in-frame clones only and misses some. The sample includes 30,000 to 40,000 clones, about 94% of them seen just once. Specimen: CD4+ T cells from peripheral blood mononuclear cells, collected in the second trimester of pregnancy. Receptors originate from a female donor with multiple sclerosis, enrolled in a pregnancy study.

The rearrangement links TRBV6-5 to TRBJ1-2; TRBD1 agrees at 7 bases. Trimming cost V 6 bases and J 10 bases; bases outside gene matches: 8. Germline CDR1 is MNHEY and CDR2 is SVGAGI. The CDR3 spans 12 residues. The CDR3 loop is CASRELDRDYTF. The CDR3 bases are TGTGCCAGCAGGGAACTAGACAGGGACTACACCTTC.

The chain couples TRBV7-2 to TRBJ2-1; TRBD1 matches 7 bases. The ends lost 6 bases at V and 3 bases at J; junction bases unmatched: 8. Germline CDR1 and CDR2: SGHTA and FQGNSA. The CDR3 is 15 residues long. CDR3 residues: CASSPRQGDYNEQFF. CDR3 nucleotides: TGTGCCAGCAGTCCTAGACAGGGCGACTACAATGAGCAGTTCTTC.

The CDR3: CASSQLQGAHPYEQYF. The CDR3 bases are TGTGCCAGCAGCCAACTACAGGGGGCCCACCCCTACGAGCAGTACTTC. This chain connects TRBV14 to TRBJ2-7; 9 positions agree with TRBD1. The V gene end was trimmed by 2 bases and the J gene end by 2 bases; junction bases not matched to a gene: 7. Per germline, CDR1 SGHDN and CDR2 FVKESK. This CDR3 region has 16 residues.

The chain recombines TRBV10-3 with TRBJ2-7; TRBD1 matches at 9 bases. The J segment lost 2 bases and the V segment lost 2 bases, leaving 1 base of the junction unmatched. The CDR3 is 14 residues long. CDR1 is ENHRY and CDR2 is SYGVKD in the germline V gene. The CDR3 DNA reads TGTGCCATCAGTGAGGGACAGGGGCCCTACGAGCAGTACTTC. Amino acid sequence: CAISEGQGPYEQYF.

The rearrangement uses TRBV10-2 and TRBJ1-1; D is undetermined. Trimming shortened V by 2 bases and J by 1 base, and 8 bases separated the two germline ends. Germline CDR1 is WSHSY and CDR2 is SAAADI. This CDR3 spans 14 amino acids. CDR3 protein: CASSEVSKNTEAFF. In DNA, the CDR3 is TGCGCCAGCAGTGAGGTTAGCAAGAACACTGAAGCTTTCTTT.

V gene TRBV10-3 combines with J gene TRBJ1-1, with 8 bases aligning to TRBD1. Germline V CDR1 and CDR2: ENHRY, SYGVKD. The CDR3 spans 12 residues. J lost 6 bases, V lost 6 bases, and 3 bases had no gene match. The CDR3 reads CAIRQGASEAFF. CDR3 coding DNA: TGTGCCATCAGGCAGGGGGCCTCTGAAGCTTTCTTT.

The chain couples TRBV18 to TRBJ2-5; D is uncertain. V lost 2 bases and J lost 5, with 6 bases in between. The CDR3 totals 12 residues. Germline loops: CDR1 KGHSH, CDR2 LQKENI. The CDR3, as DNA: TGTGCCAGCTCACCAGACGGGGAGACCCAGTACTTC. Residues: CASSPDGETQYF.

The V call is TRBV18, the J call TRBJ2-7, with TRBD2 identical over 16 bases. The germline CDR1 and CDR2 sequences are KGHSH and LQKENI. The CDR3 is made up of 18 amino acids. V dropped 3 bases and J dropped 0; count of bases not matched to a gene: 5. CDR3 nucleotide sequence: TGTGCCAGCTCACCCCCGGGACTAGCGGGAGGGATCTCCTACGAGCAGTACTTC. Its translation is CASSPPGLAGGISYEQYF.

This clone was counted once. The rearrangement joins TRBV6-5 to TRBJ1-4; D is perhaps TRBD1 (5 bases). CDR3 length: 15 amino acids. Germline assignment: CDR1 MNHEY and CDR2 SVGAGI. Between the trimmed V and J ends, which lost 5 bases and 10 bases, there was a span of 20 bases. As DNA, the CDR3 is TGTGCCAGCAGTCCCGGGGGGAGCCTCCGGGGAAAACTGTTTTTT. Residues: CASSPGGSLRGKLFF.

This chain links TRBV5-1 with TRBJ2-2; 11 bases line up with TRBD2. Losses at the gene ends were 0 bases for V and 7 bases for J; bases not matched to a gene: 8. The CDR3 length is 17 residues. Germline V gene sequence: CDR1 SGHRS, CDR2 YFSETQ. The CDR3 coding sequence is TGCGCCAGCAGCTTGGTACTAGCGGGAGTTAGGGACGGGGAGCTGTTTTTT. This sequence encodes CASSLVLAGVRDGELFF.

The chain combines TRBV9 with TRBJ2-1, with TRBD2 matching 8 bases. After removal of 0 bases from V and 5 bases from J, the junction contained 7 bases not matched to a gene. The germline V gene encodes CDR1 SGDLS and CDR2 YYNGEE. CDR3 length: 16 amino acids. CDR3 region: CASSVDTGGLHNEQFF. DNA for the CDR3: TGTGCCAGCAGCGTAGATACGGGAGGGTTACACAATGAGCAGTTCTTC. The full variable domain, in which reference TRBV9 and TRBJ2-1 provide the parts outside the CDR3, is DSGVTQTPKHLITATGQRVTLRCSPRSGDLSVYWYQQSLDQGLQFLIQYYNGEERAKGNILERFSAQQFPDLHSELNLSSLELGDSALYFCASSVDTGGLHNEQFFGPGTRLTVL.

The gene calls are TRBV9 and TRBJ1-1, with D tentatively TRBD1 (5 bases). The CDR3 loop spans 15 amino acids. Trimming cost V 0 bases and J 1 base, with 10 bases left between them. Germline CDR1 is SGDLS and CDR2 is YYNGEE. CDR3 in DNA: TGTGCCAGCAGCGTAGTTCGGGGGGAGAACACTGAAGCTTTCTTT. This encodes CASSVVRGENTEAFF.

The CDR3 protein is CASSFYGGGGSYNEQFF. Written as DNA, the CDR3 is TGTGCCAGCAGCTTCTATGGCGGGGGGGGCTCCTACAATGAGCAGTTCTTC. This chain joins TRBV7-2 and TRBJ2-1, with 9 bases lining up with TRBD2. The germline CDR1 and CDR2 sequences are SGHTA and FQGNSA. V dropped 3 bases and J dropped 0; count of bases not matched to a gene: 6. The CDR3 spans 17 residues.

J is TRBJ2-2 and V is TRBV5-1, with D possibly matching TRBD2 (6 bases). The ends were cut back, 8 bases at V and 0 bases at J, with 14 bases in the middle. The CDR3 consists of 15 residues. Germline values: CDR1 SGHRS, CDR2 YFSETQ. The CDR3 coding sequence is TGCGCCAGTAAACGGGACTTCGCGAACACCGGGGAGCTGTTTTTT. This encodes CASKRDFANTGELFF.

The CDR3: CASGPWTANTEAFF. The CDR3 nucleotides are TGTGCCAGTGGTCCCTGGACAGCGAACACTGAAGCTTTCTTT. The V and J genes are TRBV19 and TRBJ1-1; D may be TRBD1 (6 bases). This CDR3 spans 14 amino acids. Germline CDR1 reads LNHDA; CDR2 reads SQIVND (reference sequence). Trimming took off 8 bases at V and 1 base at J, with 14 bases between the two ends.

The V gene is TRBV5-1, the J gene TRBJ2-3; 10 bases map to TRBD2. The germline CDR1 and CDR2 sequences are SGHRS and YFSETQ. V lost 4 bases, J lost 5 bases, and 10 bases stayed unmatched. This CDR3 contains 16 residues. The CDR3 coding sequence is TGCGCCAGCAGCGGGGGGGCTAGCGGGAGACAAGATACGCAGTATTTT. Its translation is CASSGGASGRQDTQYF.

This clone was counted once. The chain joins TRBV5-8 to TRBJ2-2; weak D call: TRBD1 (6 bases). Germline V gene data show CDR1 as SGHTS and CDR2 as YDEGEE. V was clipped by 0 bases and J by 5 bases, with 11 bases between them. This CDR3 contains 15 residues. CDR3 sequence: CASSLGQGYTGELFF. For the CDR3, the DNA is TGTGCCAGCAGCTTGGGGCAGGGGTATACCGGGGAGCTGTTTTTT.

The CDR3 nucleotides are TGTGCCAGCAGCTTAACCAGGGGGAGCTCCTACGAGCAGTACTTC. It yields the protein CASSLTRGSSYEQYF. V is TRBV7-9 and J is TRBJ2-7, with 7 bases fitting TRBD1. This CDR3 spans 15 amino acids. Germline V CDR1 and CDR2: SEHNR, FQNEAQ (reference sequence). Losses at the gene ends were 2 bases for V and 0 bases for J; bases not matched to a gene: 4.

This chain uses TRBV19 with TRBJ2-2; TRBD1 might be the D (6 bases). The CDR3 spans 13 residues. Germline CDR1 is LNHDA and CDR2 is SQIVND (reference sequence). Deletions cut 7 bases from V and 7 bases from J, with 13 bases between. The CDR3 nucleotides read TGTGCCAGTATCCACAGGGCCGGCGGGGAGCTGTTTTTT. Its protein product is CASIHRAGGELFF.

V and J are TRBV30 and TRBJ2-2; 10 bases line up with TRBD1. V lost 3 bases, J lost 4 bases, and 5 bases stayed unmatched. The CDR3 spans 15 residues. CDR1 is GTSNPN, CDR2 SVGIG, per germline (reference sequence). CDR3 nucleotide sequence: TGTGCCTGGAGAAGGGACAGGGGTATCACCGGGGAGCTGTTTTTT. Translating gives CAWRRDRGITGELFF.

This clone occurred once. The rearrangement joins TRBV7-3 to TRBJ1-1; D call uncertain. Germline CDR1 and CDR2: SGHTA and FQGTGA. Trimming shortened V by 2 bases and J by 5 bases, and 9 bases separated the two germline ends. The CDR3 loop spans 13 amino acids. CDR3 protein: CASSLFLSTEAFF. In DNA form, the CDR3 reads TGTGCCAGCAGCTTATTCCTATCGACTGAAGCTTTCTTT.

This clone was recorded only once. The chain employs TRBV7-3 and TRBJ2-2, with no clear D. Germline CDR1 and CDR2: SGHTA and FQGTGA. The CDR3 has 14 amino acids. V was pared by 2 bases and J by 5 bases, with 9 bases between. The CDR3: CASSLQKITGELFF. DNA of the CDR3: TGTGCCAGCAGCTTACAGAAAATTACCGGGGAGCTGTTTTTT.

This rearrangement joins TRBV9 to TRBJ1-1, with D maybe TRBD1 (6 bases). This CDR3 region has 14 residues. The ends were cut back, 3 bases at V and 1 base at J, with 10 bases in the middle. Germline V gene lookup returns CDR1 SGDLS and CDR2 YYNGEE. CDR3: CASSAQQGNTEAFF. Written as DNA, the CDR3 is TGTGCCAGCAGCGCCCAACAGGGGAACACTGAAGCTTTCTTT.

The gene calls are TRBV2 and TRBJ1-5, with 9 bases lining up with TRBD1. J was trimmed by 4 bases and V by 7 bases; bases with no gene match: 17. The V gene's germline CDR1 is SNHLY and CDR2 FYNNEI. This CDR3 region has 18 residues. The CDR3 loop reads CASTLRGGAGQGNQPQHF. The CDR3 bases are TGTGCCAGCACCCTGAGAGGGGGCGCGGGACAGGGTAATCAGCCCCAGCATTTT.

The rearrangement joins TRBV7-2 to TRBJ1-5; 9 bases are shared with TRBD1. V lost 5 bases and J lost 0; bases outside the gene matches: 5. The CDR3 is made up of 16 amino acids. CDR1 and CDR2 (germline): SGHTA, FQGNSA. The CDR3 DNA reads TGTGCCAGCAGCCGGGACAGGGTATATAGCAATCAGCCCCAGCATTTT. Its translation: CASSRDRVYSNQPQHF.